The 2 T cell receptor beta chains listed next were all sequenced from one sample in a study of T-cell reconstitution after alpha-beta-depleted transplantation in children. TCRbeta library construction was performed incorporating unique molecular identifiers. TCRdb reprocessed the PCR reads with MiXCR, giving one entry per CDR3 protein. The sample yields about 200,000 distinct CDR3 sequences, about 7% seen once. The sequencing used PBMCs, collected before TCRalphabeta/CD19-depleted stem cell transplant. All receptors come from a boy aged 2 to 10 with acute lymphoblastic leukemia, due to receive a stem cell transplant.

This sequence joins TRBV3-1 and TRBJ2-5, with a weak D call TRBD2 (7 bases). Deletions cut 3 bases from V and 5 bases from J, with 10 bases between. This CDR3 is 13 amino acids long. In germline, CDR1 is LGHDT, CDR2 YNNKEL (reference sequence). This CDR3 is CASSHRGAETQYF. CDR3 sequence (DNA): TGTGCCAGCAGCCATCGGGGGGCGGAGACCCAGTACTTC.

This clonotype came up many times. V gene TRBV11-2 combines with J gene TRBJ2-7, with 7 bases lining up with TRBD1. The CDR3 runs to 16 residues. Per the germline V gene, CDR1 is SGHAT and CDR2 is FQNNGV. Trimming at V came to 5 bases and at J to 2 bases, leaving 12 bases not matched to a gene. CDR3 bases: TGTGCCAGCAGCCCTATTAATCGACAGGGACCCTACGAGCAGTACTTC. Its protein is CASSPINRQGPYEQYF.